Following are 7 T cell receptor beta chains from one sample sequenced in a study of blood T cells in healthy people across ages. A second roughly 6 to 11 cycle PCR used barcoded and J-beta primers. TCRdb re-analysed the 5' RACE reads in MiXCR, keeping a single row per CDR3 protein. The sample consists of 1.6 million or so distinct CDR3 sequences, 30% to 40% of them appearing once. Sample: blood. Receptors originate from a woman aged 25 to 39 in good health.

J is TRBJ1-1 and V is TRBV20-1; 10 bases agree with TRBD1. This CDR3 comprises 15 residues. Germline V gene data show CDR1 as DFQATT and CDR2 as SNEGSKA (reference sequence). Trimming cost V 3 bases and J 3 bases; bases outside gene matches: 7. CDR3 protein: CSARGQGFVDTEAFF. DNA for the CDR3: TGCAGTGCTAGGGGACAGGGGTTTGTGGACACTGAAGCTTTCTTT.

The table lists this clonotype with a few counts. The chain joins TRBV18 to TRBJ1-6; D may be TRBD1 (5 bases). The V gene's germline CDR1 is KGHSH and CDR2 LQKENI. The CDR3 is made up of 16 amino acids. Trimming removed 4 bases at V and 7 bases at J, with 17 bases between. The CDR3 sequence is CASSQGSKPGNSPLHF. The DNA for the CDR3 is TGTGCCAGCTCACAGGGGTCGAAGCCGGGGAATTCACCCCTCCACTTT.

The J gene is TRBJ2-3, the V gene TRBV29-1; 11 nucleotides align to TRBD2. Trimming removed 6 bases from V and 1 base from J; junction bases left unmatched: 3. The CDR3 runs to 14 residues. The germline gives CDR1 SQVTM, CDR2 ANQGSEA. DNA for the CDR3: TGCAGCGTGCGACTAGCGGGACGCACAGATACGCAGTATTTT. Translating it yields CSVRLAGRTDTQYF.

The table lists this clonotype with many counts. The chain combines TRBV4-1 with TRBJ2-7, with 10 bases matching TRBD2. Germline values: CDR1 MGHRA, CDR2 YSYEKL. This CDR3 is built from 15 residues. J lost 3 bases, V lost 4 bases, and 6 bases had no gene match. The CDR3 loop reads CASSRGLAAIYEQYF. The CDR3 DNA is TGCGCCAGCAGCCGCGGACTAGCGGCGATCTACGAGCAGTACTTC.

This clonotype appeared a few times. The chain links TRBV9 to TRBJ1-6, with 8 bases aligning to TRBD1. This CDR3 spans 17 amino acids. Germline V gene data show CDR1 as SGDLS and CDR2 as YYNGEE. With 4 bases clipped from V and 8 bases from J, the junction kept 14 bases outside the gene matches. The CDR3 DNA reads as TGTGCCAGCAGCCCGGGACAGGCCCTCCTCGGTTATTCACCCCTCCACTTT. It codes for CASSPGQALLGYSPLHF.

This clonotype came up a few times. This chain joins TRBV5-1 and TRBJ2-7, with D maybe TRBD2 (6 bases). The CDR3 runs 13 residues. V was trimmed by 5 bases and J by 3 bases, leaving 12 bases between them. The germline gives CDR1 SGHRS, CDR2 YFSETQ. CDR3 loop: CASSVTSSYEQYF. CDR3 bases: TGCGCCAGCAGTGTTACTAGCAGCTACGAGCAGTACTTC.

For the CDR3, the DNA is TGTGCCAGCAGCTTAGCCCAGGGTCCCAGTGCCTGTGGCTACACCTTC. Residues: CASSLAQGPSACGYTF. The gene calls are TRBV7-9 and TRBJ1-2; D perhaps matches TRBD1 (5 bases). The CDR3 runs to 16 residues. V lost 0 bases to trimming and J lost 7 bases, with 18 bases between them. CDR1 SEHNR and CDR2 FQNEAQ come from the germline V gene (reference sequence).